This T cell receptor (beta chain) was captured by sequencing in a study of blood T cell repertoires in COVID-19. Whole-study context: Some COVID-19 samples were acute and others convalescent; all came from the United States, Italy and Spain. In each case, the material was cDNA or gDNA derived from T cells, B-cell-depleted T cells, or PBMCs.

Original analysis: Reference gene primer amplification yielded estimated nucleated cell counts. TCRdb's copy holds only in-frame clones and misses some; the assay was immunoSEQ multiplex PCR. D and trimming come from the DNA, and the V and J calls and clone size come from that table. The sample lists 30,000 to 35,000 clones, about 89% seen once, with around a tenth in the top ten. This CDR3 comprises 15 residues. V lost 5 bases to trimming and J lost 0 bases; unmatched junction nucleotides: 7. The V gene's germline CDR1 is SGHTA and CDR2 FQGNSA. Sequencing input: peripheral blood. The chain uses TRBV7-2 and TRBJ2-7, with 7 bases fitting TRBD1. This TCR was sampled from a man older than 75 with active COVID-19. The CDR3 nucleotides read TGTGCCAGCAGCCTACAGGGGCCCGCCTCCTACGAGCAGTACTTC. It codes for CASSLQGPASYEQYF.